Shown below are 30 T cell receptor beta chains from a single sample sequenced in a study of T cell responses to AZD1222 COVID-19 vaccine. Generated by immunoSEQ multiplex PCR, the TCRdb table keeps only in-frame clones and is missing some. The sample records about 150,000 clones, about nine tenths being singletons. The input for sequencing was peripheral blood, taken on day 0 of MenACWY control vaccination. These receptor sequences come from an adult in good health.

The chain employs TRBV19 and TRBJ2-7; 7 nucleotides match TRBD1. The CDR3 runs to 17 residues. Germline CDR1 and CDR2: LNHDA and SQIVND (reference sequence). The trim removed 4 bases at V and 6 bases at J, leaving 18 bases unmatched. Here the CDR3 reads CASSTRTGPTQRGEQYF. The CDR3 coding sequence is TGTGCCAGTAGTACTCGGACAGGCCCCACACAAAGGGGCGAGCAGTACTTC.

The rearrangement uses TRBV21-1 and TRBJ2-1; the table assigns TRBD2, which was not confirmed against the DNA. TRBV21-1 is flagged as a pseudogene. The CDR3 loop spans 14 amino acids. The DNA for the CDR3 is TGTGCCAGCAGCAAAGGAGGGACCTACAATGAGCAGTTCTTC. Protein: CASSKGGTYNEQFF.

This sequence joins TRBV23-1 and TRBJ1-2, with D perhaps TRBD1 (6 bases). TRBV23-1 is classed as an ORF, of uncertain function. Between the trimmed V and J ends, which lost 7 bases and 7 bases, there was a span of 22 bases. This CDR3 comprises 15 residues. CDR3 sequence reads: CASTQSPPQGTGYTF. CDR3 coding DNA: TGCGCCAGCACCCAGAGCCCCCCACAGGGAACTGGCTACACCTTC.

The V gene is TRBV20-1, the J gene TRBJ2-2; TRBD2 matches at 13 bases. This CDR3 has 18 residues. CDR1 is DFQATT and CDR2 is SNEGSKA in the germline V gene (reference sequence). The ends lost 3 bases at V and 6 bases at J; junction bases unmatched: 13. The CDR3 spells CSASGRLAGGLSSGELFF. The CDR3 nucleotides are TGCAGTGCTAGTGGGAGACTAGCGGGGGGCCTGTCCTCCGGGGAGCTGTTTTTT.

This clone was seen a handful of times. V and J are TRBV3-1 (or the pseudogene TRBV3-2) and TRBJ2-7, with 7 bases matching TRBD2. The J segment lost 2 bases and the V segment lost 3 bases, leaving 4 bases of the junction unmatched. The CDR3 spans 14 residues. Per germline, CDR1 LGHDT and CDR2 YNNKEL (reference sequence). Written as DNA, the CDR3 is TGTGCCAGCAGCCATGCTAGCGGAACCTACGAGCAGTACTTC. Translation gives CASSHASGTYEQYF.

V usage is TRBV4-1 and J usage is TRBJ1-1; possible D gene TRBD1, 5 bases. V was shortened by 2 bases and J by 2 bases, with 12 bases between the two germline ends. There are 15 residues in the CDR3. Germline values: CDR1 MGHRA, CDR2 YSYEKL. The CDR3 DNA follows: TGCGCCAGCAGCCAACGGCTGGGGGGTAACACTGAAGCTTTCTTT. It yields the protein CASSQRLGGNTEAFF.

This rearrangement joins TRBV19 to TRBJ1-1, with TRBD1 identical over 7 bases. Germline-derived CDR1 and CDR2 are LNHDA and SQIVND (reference sequence). With V trimmed by 9 bases and J by 0 bases, 7 bases remained unmatched. CDR3 length: 14 residues. The CDR3 DNA is TGTGCCAGCCGACAGGGATTCATGAACACTGAAGCTTTCTTT. It codes for CASRQGFMNTEAFF.

The chain recombines TRBV6-5 with TRBJ2-5; TRBD2 agrees at 7 bases. CDR1 MNHEY and CDR2 SVGAGI come from the germline V gene. CDR3 size: 15 residues. V gave up 5 bases and J gave up 4 bases; unmatched junction bases: 10. CDR3 amino acids: CASSIFGPGGETQYF. In DNA, the CDR3 is TGTGCCAGCAGTATTTTCGGGCCGGGAGGAGAGACCCAGTACTTC.

The V call is TRBV12-3 or TRBV12-4, the J call TRBJ1-1; D gene unclear. The CDR3 contains 13 residues. V was shortened by 6 bases and J by 1 base, with 9 bases between the two germline ends. CDR3 in amino acids: CASSTQENTEAFF. The CDR3 DNA reads as TGTGCCAGCAGCACTCAGGAGAACACTGAAGCTTTCTTT.

V and J are TRBV6-2 or TRBV6-3 and TRBJ2-7; D could derive from TRBD1 or TRBD2 (5 bases each). The CDR3 loop spans 15 amino acids. Trimming took 2 bases from V and 0 from J, leaving 11 bases between them. The V gene's germline CDR1 is MNHEY and CDR2 SVGEGT. In nucleotides, the CDR3 is TGTGCCAGCAGTTACGAGGGGTACAGCTCCTACGAGCAGTACTTC. Protein sequence: CASSYEGYSSYEQYF.

This clone has a handful of counts. The chain links TRBV27 to TRBJ2-6, with D possibly TRBD1 on 5 matching bases. Germline V CDR1 and CDR2: MNHEY, SMNVEV (reference sequence). The CDR3 loop spans 18 amino acids. V lost 1 base and J 4 bases, leaving 17 bases between the germline ends. The CDR3 region is CASSLYGQIGSGANVLTF. CDR3 nucleotide sequence: TGTGCCAGCAGTTTATACGGACAAATAGGATCCGGGGCCAACGTCCTGACTTTC.

For the CDR3, the DNA is TGTGCCACCAGTGATTTGCATGGGACAGGGCATGGCACGCAGTATTTT. Amino acid sequence: CATSDLHGTGHGTQYF. The rearrangement uses TRBV24-1 and TRBJ2-3; 9 bases fit TRBD1. From germline, CDR1 is KGHDR and CDR2 SFDVKD. CDR3 size: 16 residues. V dropped 0 bases and J dropped 9; count of bases not matched to a gene: 9.

The J gene is TRBJ2-2, the V gene TRBV2; perhaps TRBD2 as D (6 bases). V lost 8 bases to trimming and J lost 6 bases, with 10 bases between them. Germline V gives CDR1 SNHLY, CDR2 FYNNEI. CDR3 length: 12 amino acids. DNA of the CDR3: TGTGCCAGCGGAGGGGTGGCCGGGGAGCTGTTTTTT. Encoded protein: CASGGVAGELFF. Drawing the rest from reference TRBV2 and TRBJ2-2, the complete variable domain is EPEVTQTPSHQVTQMGQEVILRCVPISNHLYFYWYRQILGQKVEFLVSFYNNEISEKSEIFDDQFSVERPDGSNFTLKIRSTKLEDSAMYFCASGGVAGELFFGEGSRLTVL.

This clone occurred a few times. The chain couples TRBV29-1 to TRBJ2-6; the match to TRBD1 covers 7 bases. Trimming at V came to 8 bases and at J to 1 base, leaving 11 bases not matched to a gene. Germline V gene data show CDR1 as SQVTM and CDR2 as ANQGSEA. The CDR3 is 16 amino acids. The CDR3 DNA reads as TGCAGCCAGCCAGAGGGGGCCATGTCTGGGGCCAACGTCCTGACTTTC. The encoded protein is CSQPEGAMSGANVLTF.

There are a few counts of this clone. V usage is TRBV4-1 and J usage is TRBJ2-7, with D possibly being TRBD2 (5 bases). CDR1 MGHRA and CDR2 YSYEKL come from the germline V gene. Trimming pared 1 base from V and 5 bases from J, leaving 12 bases between. The CDR3 loop spans 14 amino acids. Written as DNA, the CDR3 is TGCGCCAGCAGCCAAGGGGAGAGCTGGGACGAGCAGTACGTC. It codes for CASSQGESWDEQYV.

This chain connects TRBV2 to TRBJ1-5; 9 bases map to TRBD1. The germline gives CDR1 SNHLY, CDR2 FYNNEI. CDR3 length equals 19 residues. The ends lost 6 bases at V and 0 bases at J; junction bases unmatched: 15. The CDR3 DNA follows: TGTGCCAGCAGGGGCAGTCGGACAGGGGAAAAATATAGCAATCAGCCCCAGCATTTT. Translating it yields CASRGSRTGEKYSNQPQHF.

This clone turned up a few times. The chain carries TRBV3-1 (or the pseudogene TRBV3-2) and TRBJ1-3, with a possible D match to TRBD1 (5 bases). The germline V gene has CDR1 LGHDT and CDR2 YNNKEL (reference sequence). This CDR3 has 14 amino acids. Trimming removed 2 bases from V and 4 bases from J, with 9 bases in between. The CDR3 here is CASSQQGSGNTIYF. Here the CDR3 DNA reads TGTGCCAGCAGCCAACAGGGTTCGGGAAACACCATATATTTT.

This chain connects TRBV6-5 to TRBJ2-7, with TRBD2 matching over 8 bases. The CDR3 contains 14 residues. V was clipped by 4 bases and J by 3 bases; unmatched bases: 5. CDR1 and CDR2 (germline): MNHEY, SVGAGI. DNA for the CDR3: TGTGCCAGCAGTTCTAGCGGGCTGAGCTACGAGCAGTACTTC. It is translated as CASSSSGLSYEQYF.

The genes are TRBV18 and TRBJ1-1, with a possible D match to TRBD1 (5 bases). This CDR3 region has 16 residues. Trimming stripped 1 base from V and 5 bases from J, with 17 bases between. CDR1 KGHSH and CDR2 LQKENI come from the germline V gene. The CDR3 here is CASSPLKPPGPTEAFF. CDR3 bases: TGTGCCAGCTCACCACTAAAACCCCCGGGGCCAACTGAAGCTTTCTTT.

This chain uses TRBV6-5 with TRBJ1-3; D is perhaps TRBD1 (5 bases). The germline V and J ends were trimmed by 0 bases and 5 bases, with 11 bases remaining between them. Germline V lookup: CDR1 MNHEY, CDR2 SVGAGI. The CDR3 is 15 amino acids. The CDR3: CASSYSGDWRNTIYF. Here the CDR3 DNA reads TGTGCCAGCAGTTACTCTGGGGACTGGAGAAACACCATATATTTT.

The chain links TRBV10-3 to TRBJ1-4, with TRBD1 matching 8 bases. Trimming removed 10 bases from V and 8 bases from J; junction bases left unmatched: 12. Germline CDR1 is ENHRY and CDR2 is SYGVKD. This CDR3 is built from 14 residues. Written as DNA, the CDR3 is TGTGCCAGCCGTCGAACAGGGGGGCGAGAAAAACTGTTTTTT. Its translation is CASRRTGGREKLFF.

The V and J genes are TRBV3-1 (or the pseudogene TRBV3-2) and TRBJ1-5; D not resolved. The V gene's germline CDR1 is LGHDT and CDR2 YNNKEL (reference sequence). This CDR3 has 17 residues. Trimming stripped 1 base from V and 2 bases from J, with 15 bases between. The DNA of the CDR3 is TGTGCCAGCAGCCAAGTGTTTCCAGGTGTCGGCAATCAGCCCCAGCATTTT. Translating it yields CASSQVFPGVGNQPQHF.

This rearrangement joins TRBV7-9 to TRBJ2-5; D call uncertain. The CDR3 has 13 amino acids. Germline-derived CDR1 and CDR2 are SEHNR and FQNEAQ (reference sequence). Trimming removed 10 bases from V and 4 bases from J, with 16 bases in between. The DNA for the CDR3 is TGTGCCACCGTGATTGCTGGTGGAGAGACCCAGTACTTC. Protein: CATVIAGGETQYF. Looking up the rest from reference TRBV7-9 and TRBJ2-5 gives the full variable domain: DTGVSQNPRHKITKRGQNVTFRCDPISEHNRLYWYRQTLGQGPEFLTYFQNEAQLEKSRLLSDRFSAERPKGSFSTLEIQRTEQGDSAMYLCATVIAGGETQYFGPGTRLLVL.

This clone was counted between two and nine times. The V gene is TRBV2, the J gene TRBJ2-6; maybe TRBD1 (6 bases). CDR3 length equals 14 residues. V was shortened by 8 bases and J by 5 bases, with 13 bases between the two germline ends. Per germline, CDR1 SNHLY and CDR2 FYNNEI. CDR3 region: CASGGVVRANVLTF. The DNA for the CDR3 is TGTGCCAGCGGGGGCGTCGTTAGGGCCAACGTCCTGACTTTC.

The chain recombines TRBV23-1 with TRBJ1-6, with TRBD1 matching 9 bases. TRBV23-1 is an open reading frame whose function is uncertain. The length of the CDR3 is 16 residues. Trimming cost V 0 bases and J 8 bases; bases outside gene matches: 5. CDR3 DNA: TGCGCCAGCAGTCAATCTACAGGGGGCTGGGATTCACCCCTCCACTTT. This translates into CASSQSTGGWDSPLHF.

The chain combines TRBV6-2 or TRBV6-3 with TRBJ2-7; D call uncertain. Trimming removed 2 bases at V and 6 bases at J, with 11 bases between. Germline-derived CDR1 and CDR2 are MNHEY and SVGEGT. The CDR3 has 13 residues. The CDR3 sequence is CASSYGRVGEQYF. In DNA form, the CDR3 reads TGTGCCAGCAGTTACGGCCGGGTTGGCGAGCAGTACTTC.

This chain uses TRBV6-2 or TRBV6-3 with TRBJ2-7; D may be TRBD2 (5 bases). CDR1 is MNHEY, CDR2 SVGEGT, per germline. This CDR3 is built from 12 residues. The germline V and J ends were trimmed by 2 bases and 7 bases, with 9 bases remaining between them. The CDR3, as DNA: TGTGCCAGCAGTTACATTGGAGGAGAGCAGTACTTC. Translating gives CASSYIGGEQYF.

V gene TRBV5-1 combines with J gene TRBJ1-1; D not resolved. Trimming removed 0 bases from V and 9 bases from J, with 9 bases in between. The CDR3 length is 12 residues. Germline V gene sequence: CDR1 SGHRS, CDR2 YFSETQ. This CDR3 reads CASSLDSRQAFF. Here the CDR3 DNA reads TGCGCCAGCAGCTTGGACAGTAGACAAGCTTTCTTT.

This clone was counted between two and nine times. The chain links TRBV6-5 to TRBJ2-7, with 11 bases that match TRBD2. Germline V lookup: CDR1 MNHEY, CDR2 SVGAGI. V lost 1 base to trimming and J lost 1 base; unmatched junction nucleotides: 3. The CDR3 covers 16 residues. The CDR3 nucleotides are TGTGCCAGCAGTTACTATTTAGCGGGAGGGTCCTACGAGCAGTACTTC. It yields the protein CASSYYLAGGSYEQYF.

This clone has more than one count but fewer than ten. The V and J genes are TRBV12-3 or TRBV12-4 and TRBJ1-4; 8 positions match TRBD1. The CDR3 has 13 amino acids. The trim removed 7 bases at V and 8 bases at J, leaving 6 bases unmatched. CDR3 amino acids: CASKNTGGEKLFF. DNA for the CDR3: TGTGCCAGCAAAAATACAGGGGGAGAAAAACTGTTTTTT.